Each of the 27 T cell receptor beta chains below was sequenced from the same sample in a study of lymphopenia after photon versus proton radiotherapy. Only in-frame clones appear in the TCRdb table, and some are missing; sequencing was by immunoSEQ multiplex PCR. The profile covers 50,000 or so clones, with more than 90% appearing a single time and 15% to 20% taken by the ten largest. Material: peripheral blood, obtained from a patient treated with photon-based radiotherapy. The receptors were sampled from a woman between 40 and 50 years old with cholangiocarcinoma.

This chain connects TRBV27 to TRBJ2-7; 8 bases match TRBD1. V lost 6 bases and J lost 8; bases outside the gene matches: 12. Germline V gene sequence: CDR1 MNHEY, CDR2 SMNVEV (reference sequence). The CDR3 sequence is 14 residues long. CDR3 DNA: TGTGCCAGCAGGGCGGGACAGGCAAACGCGCAGCAGTACTTC. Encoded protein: CASRAGQANAQQYF.

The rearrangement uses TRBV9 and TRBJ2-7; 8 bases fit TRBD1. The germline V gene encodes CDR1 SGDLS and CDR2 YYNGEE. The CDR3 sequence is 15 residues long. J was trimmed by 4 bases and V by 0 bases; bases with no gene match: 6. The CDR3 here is CASSVATGGGYEQYF. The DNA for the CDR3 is TGTGCCAGCAGCGTAGCAACAGGGGGTGGGTACGAGCAGTACTTC.

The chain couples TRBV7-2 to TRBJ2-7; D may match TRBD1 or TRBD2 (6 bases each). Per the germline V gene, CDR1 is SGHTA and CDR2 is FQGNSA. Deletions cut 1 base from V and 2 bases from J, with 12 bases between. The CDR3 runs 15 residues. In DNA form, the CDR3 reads TGTGCCAGCAGCTTAGTTTTAGGGGGGACCTACGAGCAGTACTTC. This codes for CASSLVLGGTYEQYF.

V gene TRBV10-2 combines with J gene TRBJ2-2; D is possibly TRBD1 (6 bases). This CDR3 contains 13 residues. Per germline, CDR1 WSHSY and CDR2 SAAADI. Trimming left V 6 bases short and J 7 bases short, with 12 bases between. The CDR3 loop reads CASRRTDRGELFF. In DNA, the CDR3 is TGCGCCAGCAGGAGGACAGACCGCGGGGAGCTGTTTTTT.

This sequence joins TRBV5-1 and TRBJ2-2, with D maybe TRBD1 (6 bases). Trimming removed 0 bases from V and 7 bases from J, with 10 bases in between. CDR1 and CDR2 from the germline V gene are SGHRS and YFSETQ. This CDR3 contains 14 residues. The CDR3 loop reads CASSLDREGGELFF. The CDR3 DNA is TGCGCCAGCAGCTTGGACAGGGAAGGCGGGGAGCTGTTTTTT.

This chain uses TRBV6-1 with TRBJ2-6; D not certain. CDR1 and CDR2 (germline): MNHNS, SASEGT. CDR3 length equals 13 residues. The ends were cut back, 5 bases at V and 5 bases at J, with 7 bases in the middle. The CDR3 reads CASSPGRANVLTF. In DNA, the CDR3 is TGTGCCAGCAGTCCTGGGCGGGCCAACGTCCTGACTTTC.

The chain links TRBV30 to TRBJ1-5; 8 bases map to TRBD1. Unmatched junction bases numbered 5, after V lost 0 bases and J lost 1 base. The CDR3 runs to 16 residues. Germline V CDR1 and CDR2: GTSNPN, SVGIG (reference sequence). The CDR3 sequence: CAWSVDPGGSNQPQHF. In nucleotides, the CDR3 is TGTGCCTGGAGTGTAGATCCAGGGGGCAGCAATCAGCCCCAGCATTTT.

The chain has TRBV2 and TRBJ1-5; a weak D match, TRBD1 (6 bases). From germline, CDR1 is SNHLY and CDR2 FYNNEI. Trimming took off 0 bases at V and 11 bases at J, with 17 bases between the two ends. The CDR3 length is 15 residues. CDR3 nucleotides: TGTGCCAGCAGTGAAGCGGGTACAGGGAGCGGGGCCCAGCATTTT. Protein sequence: CASSEAGTGSGAQHF.

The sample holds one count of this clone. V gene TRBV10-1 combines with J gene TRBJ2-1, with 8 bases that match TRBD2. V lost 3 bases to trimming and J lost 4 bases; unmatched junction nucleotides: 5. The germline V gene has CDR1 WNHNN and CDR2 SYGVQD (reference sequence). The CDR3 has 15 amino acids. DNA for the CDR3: TGCGCCAGCAGTGACCGGGGGGGCCCGTACAATGAGCAGTTCTTC. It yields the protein CASSDRGGPYNEQFF.

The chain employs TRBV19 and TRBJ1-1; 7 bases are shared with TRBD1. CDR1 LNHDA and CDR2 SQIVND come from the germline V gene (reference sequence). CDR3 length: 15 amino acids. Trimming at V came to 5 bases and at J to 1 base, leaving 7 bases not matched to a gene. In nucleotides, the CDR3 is TGTGCCAGTAGTCCTCCGGGACAGCAGAACACTGAAGCTTTCTTT. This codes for CASSPPGQQNTEAFF.

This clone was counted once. In DNA, the CDR3 is TGTGCCAGCAGCCCGGGACTAGCCCCCTCCCAAGAGACCCAGTACTTC. It is translated as CASSPGLAPSQETQYF. The chain recombines TRBV5-4 with TRBJ2-5, with 9 bases fitting TRBD2. The CDR3 is made up of 16 amino acids. V shed 4 bases, J shed 1 base, and the junction held 8 bases outside the gene matches. Germline V lookup: CDR1 SGHNT, CDR2 YYREEE (reference sequence).

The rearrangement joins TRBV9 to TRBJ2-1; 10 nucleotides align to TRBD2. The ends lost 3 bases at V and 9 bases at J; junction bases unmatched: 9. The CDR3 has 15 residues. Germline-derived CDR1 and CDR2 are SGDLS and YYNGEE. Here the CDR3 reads CASSASGGTHGEQFF. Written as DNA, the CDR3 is TGTGCCAGCAGCGCTAGCGGGGGCACCCACGGTGAGCAGTTCTTC.

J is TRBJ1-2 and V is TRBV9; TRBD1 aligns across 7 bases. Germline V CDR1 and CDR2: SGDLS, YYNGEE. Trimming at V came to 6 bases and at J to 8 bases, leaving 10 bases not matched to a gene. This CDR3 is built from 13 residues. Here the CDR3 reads CASTTTGVVGYTF. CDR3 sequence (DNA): TGTGCCAGCACCACAACAGGGGTTGTGGGCTACACCTTC.

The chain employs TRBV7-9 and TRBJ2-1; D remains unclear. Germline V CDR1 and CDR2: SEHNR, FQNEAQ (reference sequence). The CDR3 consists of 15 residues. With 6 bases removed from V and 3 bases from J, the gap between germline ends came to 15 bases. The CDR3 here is CASRSLLDLYNEQFF. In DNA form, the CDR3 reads TGTGCCAGCAGATCTCTATTGGATCTCTACAATGAGCAGTTCTTC.

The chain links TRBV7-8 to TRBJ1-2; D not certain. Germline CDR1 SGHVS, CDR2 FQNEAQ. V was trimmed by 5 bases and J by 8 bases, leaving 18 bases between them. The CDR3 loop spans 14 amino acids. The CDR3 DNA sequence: TGTGCCAGCAGCCCGACCGGGCGTCGCGAGGGCTACACCTTC. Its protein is CASSPTGRREGYTF.

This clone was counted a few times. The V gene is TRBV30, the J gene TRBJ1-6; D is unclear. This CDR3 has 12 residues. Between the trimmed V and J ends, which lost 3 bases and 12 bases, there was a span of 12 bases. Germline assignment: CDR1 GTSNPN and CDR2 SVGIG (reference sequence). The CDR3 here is CAWSPKVGPLHF. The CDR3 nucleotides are TGTGCCTGGAGCCCCAAGGTGGGACCCCTCCACTTT.

This CDR3 is CAWSTSGDSYGYTF. For the CDR3, the DNA is TGTGCCTGGAGCACCTCGGGGGATAGCTATGGCTACACCTTC. The chain uses TRBV30 and TRBJ1-2; a possible D gene is TRBD1 (5 bases). Trimming took off 3 bases at V and 4 bases at J, with 15 bases between the two ends. The CDR3 totals 14 residues. Germline V gene sequence: CDR1 GTSNPN, CDR2 SVGIG (reference sequence).

In DNA, the CDR3 is TGCGCCAGCAGCCAAGATCTGTCGGGGAGGCCAGATACGCAGTATTTT. Its protein product is CASSQDLSGRPDTQYF. J is TRBJ2-3 and V is TRBV4-1, with D perhaps TRBD2 (6 bases). Germline V CDR1 and CDR2: MGHRA, YSYEKL. CDR3 length: 16 amino acids. Trimming stripped 0 bases from V and 4 bases from J, with 14 bases between.

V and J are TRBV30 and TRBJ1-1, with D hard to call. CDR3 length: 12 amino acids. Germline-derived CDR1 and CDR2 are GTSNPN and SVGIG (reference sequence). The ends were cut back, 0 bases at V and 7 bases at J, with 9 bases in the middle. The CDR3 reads CAWSVDTGEAFF. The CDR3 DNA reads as TGTGCCTGGAGTGTAGACACGGGTGAAGCTTTCTTT. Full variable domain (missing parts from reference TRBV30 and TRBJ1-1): SQTIHQWPATLVQPVGSPLSLECTVEGTSNPNLYWYRQAAGRGLQLLFYSVGIGQISSEVPQNLSASRPQDRQFILSSKKLLLSDSGFYLCAWSVDTGEAFFGQGTRLTVV.

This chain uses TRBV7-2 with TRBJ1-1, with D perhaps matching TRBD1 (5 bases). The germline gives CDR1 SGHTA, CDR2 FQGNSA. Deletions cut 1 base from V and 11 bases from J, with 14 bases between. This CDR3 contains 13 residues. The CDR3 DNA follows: TGTGCCAGCAGCTTAGTTCTGGGGCAGCCGGCTTTCTTT. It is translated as CASSLVLGQPAFF. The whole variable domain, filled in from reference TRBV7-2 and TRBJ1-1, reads GAGVSQSPSNKVTEKGKDVELRCDPISGHTALYWYRQSLGQGLEFLIYFQGNSAPDKSGLPSDRFSAERTGGSVSTLTIQRTQQEDSAVYLCASSLVLGQPAFFGQGTRLTVV.

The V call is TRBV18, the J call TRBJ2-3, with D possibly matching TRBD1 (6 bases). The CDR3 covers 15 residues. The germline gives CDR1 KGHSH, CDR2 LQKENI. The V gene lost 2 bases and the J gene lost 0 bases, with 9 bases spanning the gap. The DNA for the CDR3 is TGTGCCAGCTCACCAGGGGGCATTAGCACAGATACGCAGTATTTT. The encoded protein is CASSPGGISTDTQYF.

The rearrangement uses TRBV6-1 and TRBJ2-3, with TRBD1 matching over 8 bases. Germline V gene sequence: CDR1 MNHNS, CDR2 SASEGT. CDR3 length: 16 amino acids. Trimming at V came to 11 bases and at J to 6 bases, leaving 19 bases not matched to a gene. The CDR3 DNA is TGTGCCGGCTGTGCCTTGGGACAGGCCGAAGGGGATACGCAGTATTTT. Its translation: CAGCALGQAEGDTQYF.

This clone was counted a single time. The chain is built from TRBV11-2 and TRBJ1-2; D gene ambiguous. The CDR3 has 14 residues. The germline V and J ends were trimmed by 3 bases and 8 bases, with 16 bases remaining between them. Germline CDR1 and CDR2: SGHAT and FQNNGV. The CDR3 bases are TGTGCCAGCAGCTTCTTGGATGCAGGCTGGGGCTACACCTTC. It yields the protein CASSFLDAGWGYTF.

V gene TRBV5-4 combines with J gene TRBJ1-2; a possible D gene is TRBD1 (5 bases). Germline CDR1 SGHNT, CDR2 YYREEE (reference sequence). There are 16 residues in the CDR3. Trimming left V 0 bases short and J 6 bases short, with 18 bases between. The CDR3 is CASSLAPSPGGDGYTF. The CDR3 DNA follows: TGTGCCAGCAGCTTGGCCCCCTCACCGGGAGGGGATGGCTACACCTTC. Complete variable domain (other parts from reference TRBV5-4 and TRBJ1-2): ETGVTQSPTHLIKTRGQQVTLRCSSQSGHNTVSWYQQALGQGPQFIFQYYREEENGRGNFPPRFSGLQFPNYSSELNVNALELDDSALYLCASSLAPSPGGDGYTFGSGTRLTVV.

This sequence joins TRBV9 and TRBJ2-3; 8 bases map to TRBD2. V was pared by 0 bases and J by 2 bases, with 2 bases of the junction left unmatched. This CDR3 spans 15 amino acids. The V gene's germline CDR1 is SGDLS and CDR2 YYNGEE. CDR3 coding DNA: TGTGCCAGCAGCGTAGCGGGGGGGGACACAGATACGCAGTATTTT. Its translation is CASSVAGGDTDTQYF.

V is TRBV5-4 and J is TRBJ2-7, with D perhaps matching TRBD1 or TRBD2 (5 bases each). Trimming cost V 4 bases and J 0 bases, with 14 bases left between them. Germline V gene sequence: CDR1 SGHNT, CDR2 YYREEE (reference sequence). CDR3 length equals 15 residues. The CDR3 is CASSPQRGDSYEQYF. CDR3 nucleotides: TGTGCCAGCAGCCCCCAGAGGGGAGACTCCTACGAGCAGTACTTC.

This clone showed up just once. CDR3 residues: CASSQEGGQNTGELFF. The CDR3 DNA reads as TGTGCCAGCAGCCAAGAGGGAGGGCAGAACACCGGGGAGCTGTTTTTT. J is TRBJ2-2 and V is TRBV4-2; TRBD2 aligns across 7 bases. This CDR3 comprises 16 residues. The germline gives CDR1 LGHNA, CDR2 YNFKEQ. With V trimmed by 0 bases and J by 1 base, 2 bases remained unmatched.